The entry below gives a single TCR beta chain sequence along with its context. What this receptor recognizes is not known. No base quality information exists; no much larger clone differs at one position. This entry is derived from a study of blood T cell repertoires in COVID-19 (dated by TCRdb to 2020 to 2022). With regard to the full study: Samples from collaborators originated in the United States, Italy and Spain and spanned both the acute and convalescent phases of COVID-19. A de-identified subject ID, COVID-19 status, age in years and sex were almost always included in the sample metadata. The repertoires were released in a freely available public database meant as a resource for research on the immune response to SARS-CoV-2. The samples were drawn from two sources: the first 160 participants of the ongoing ImmuneRACE study, and over 1,000 subjects contributed by 6 global collaborators. Where available, HLA class I and class II types were obtained from metadata supplied by the sample provider rather than from assay-based typing. The prospective study material was composed of cDNA or gDNA derived from T cells, B-cell-depleted T cells, or PBMCs. Subjects who had been exposed to COVID-19, were actively infected with it, or had recovered from it provided the deeply sampled blood TCRbeta repertoires that made up the dataset. Broad study findings and their caveats: The amount of clinical and demographic metadata varied by source and participant and was provided uncurated.

TCRbeta CDR3 regions were amplified from genomic DNA using the immunoSEQ Assay, a bias-controlled multiplex PCR. The original methods were these. Nucleated cell counts per sample were estimated from amplification of reference gene primers within the assay. To quantify the absolute abundance of each unique TCRbeta CDR3 rearrangement, sequence reads were collapsed and filtered. For each sample, productive Simpson clonality was calculated as the square root of Simpson's diversity index across productive rearrangements. TCRdb's version of the immuneACCESS table is confined to in-frame rearrangements and falls short of the full clone set. An unresolved V gene accounts for under half of the shortfall where checked; the remainder is of unknown origin. The DNA gave D and trimming, while V, J and clone size come from that table. A total of about 220,000 clones appear in this sample, 70% to 85% of them only once. The top ten hold more than 3% of the sample.

The germline V gene provides CDR1 SGHDN and CDR2 FVKESK. V loses 0 bases, J loses 4 bases, and the germline ends lie 3 bases apart. Spanning cysteine to phenylalanine, the CDR3 consists of 13 amino acids. Only the CDR3 DNA is retained, 39 bases long and in frame from the first base. In the prospective study, participants were roughly 18 to 100 years old, resided in approximately 25 geographic areas of the United States, and were enrolled through a virtual design. To assign participants to cohorts, the prospective study relied on clinical history that participants themselves reported in a screening survey and a study questionnaire. For ImmuneRACE Cohort 3, a participant was defined as recovered based on two consecutive negative NP/OP PCR tests, clearance by a healthcare professional, or resolution of symptoms. In the prospective study, mobile phlebotomists collected whole blood, serum and a nasopharyngeal or oropharyngeal swab from each participant. Participants in the prospective study had the option to provide additional blood draws and questionnaires over a roughly 2-month period. Blood samples from the prospective study were shipped frozen or at room temperature prior to DNA extraction.

The TCR was taken from an older woman who had recovered from COVID-19. The rearranged segments are TRBV14 and TRBJ2-2; the D gene assignment is ambiguous. Specimen: PBMCs or T cells enriched from blood (not recorded which). This receptor carries the CDR3 CASSQDRTGELFF. Read as DNA, the sequence is TGTGCCAGCAGCCAAGATCGCACCGGGGAGCTGTTTTTT. Reference TRBV14 and TRBJ2-2 genes cover what lies past the CDR3, so the full variable domain is EAGVTQFPSHSVIEKGQTVTLRCDPISGHDNLYWYRRVMGKEIKFLLHFVKESKQDESGMPNNRFLAERTGGTYSTLKVQPAELEDSGVYFCASSQDRTGELFFGEGSRLTVL.